This T cell receptor (beta chain) was found in a study of shared clonotypes between healthy human individuals. Background on the study: Sampling drew on donors who were a couple of women and a few men aged 18 to 49. Regarding the study as a whole: Clonotypes shared by all four donors outscored non-shared clonotypes in generation probability. Larger estimated richness was generally recorded for naive subsets relative to memory subsets.

Points on this clone: Its matching antigen is unknown.

Clones were sequenced by immunoSEQ multiplex PCR, and TCRdb holds only the in-frame ones, with some missing. The sample yields 2.3 million or so clones, approximately 95% seen once. V gave up 2 bases and J gave up 5 bases, with 15 bases separating them. The germline gives CDR1 MNHEY, CDR2 SVGAGI. The length of the CDR3 is 15 residues. A split of CD4+ cells into CD45RA+ naive and CD45RA-negative memory subsets was performed. The chain is built from TRBV6-5 and TRBJ1-1; D uncertain. The receptor was derived from a man aged 18 to 30 in good health. Some clones in this sample may be carry-over from other donors' samples. Source material: naive CD4+ T cells from PBMCs. As for subset: CD45RA+ positively selected. Written as DNA, the CDR3 is TGTGCCAGCAGTTACGAGGGTTGGTTCGAGACTGAAGCTTTCTTT. It encodes CASSYEGWFETEAFF.